The T cell receptor beta chain under discussion was sequenced for a study of OX40 agonist ivuxolimab in advanced cancers. As for the study in general: Eligibility rules accepted prior anti-PD-1, anti-PD-L1 or anti-CTLA-4 therapy, and over 30% had some.

Trimming took 5 bases from V and 3 from J, leaving 3 bases between them. This CDR3 has 11 residues. Germline V lookup: CDR1 SGHDN, CDR2 FVKESK. Study-level results: Among the lowest peripheral clonal expansion occurred in 0.1-3.0 mg/kg partial responders.

Comments on this clone: Its matching antigen is unknown.

Method: immunoSEQ multiplex PCR; TCRdb's copy keeps in-frame clones and lacks some. The sample has 55,000 to 70,000 clones, around 85% seen once; the top ten hold 3% to 4%. This chain joins TRBV14 and TRBJ2-3; D remains ambiguous. The sequence derives from an adult with an advanced solid tumor such as melanoma, head and neck, liver or kidney cancer. Specimen: CD4+ or CD8+ T cells sorted from blood, collected in a trial of the OX40 agonist ivuxolimab. This CDR3 reads CASSETDTQYF. DNA of the CDR3: TGTGCCAGCAGCGAAACAGATACGCAGTATTTT. The full variable domain, in which reference TRBV14 and TRBJ2-3 provide the parts outside the CDR3, is EAGVTQFPSHSVIEKGQTVTLRCDPISGHDNLYWYRRVMGKEIKFLLHFVKESKQDESGMPNNRFLAERTGGTYSTLKVQPAELEDSGVYFCASSETDTQYFGPGTRLTVL.